At least ten counts were recorded for the clone carrying this TCR beta chain. The sample originates from a study of Graves' ophthalmopathy and Graves' hyperthyroidism. The sequenced template was RNA, covering the TCR beta CDR3 region. Second-round multiplex PCR followed a first-round RT-PCR using HTBI primers. TCRdb processed the multiplex PCR reads anew with MiXCR; each CDR3 protein has one entry. The sample yields approximately 460,000 distinct CDR3 sequences, around an eighth seen once. Losses at the gene ends were 6 bases for V and 4 bases for J; bases not matched to a gene: 4. The CDR3 has 14 residues.

Sequenced material: blood. This rearrangement joins TRBV12-3 or TRBV12-4 to TRBJ1-3; 9 bases match TRBD1. The receptor was isolated from a woman under 40 with Graves' ophthalmopathy. The DNA of the CDR3 is TGTGCCAGCAGCTACAGGGGGCACGGAAACACCATATATTTT. Translated, it gives CASSYRGHGNTIYF.